The 23 T cell receptor beta chains below all came from one sample that was sequenced in a study of cytomegalovirus exposure and HLA in healthy donors. PCR was performed using 60 Vbeta and 13 Jbeta primers. Assay: immunoSEQ multiplex PCR; the TCRdb copy retains only in-frame clones and omits some. The sample shows under 200,000 clones, 75% to 90% of them seen only once. Sequencing was performed on PBMCs. The receptors derive from a woman aged 18-29 years in good health and CMV-seronegative.

J is TRBJ2-5 and V is TRBV13, with D perhaps matching TRBD1 (6 bases). The CDR3 consists of 16 residues. Germline CDR1 PRHDT, CDR2 FYEKMQ (reference sequence). Trimming took 2 bases from V and 9 from J, leaving 22 bases between them. The CDR3 region has the DNA TGTGCCAGCAGCTTAAGAGGAGGCAGGGGTCGTGAGGCCCAGTACTTC. Its translation is CASSLRGGRGREAQYF.

This clone occurred once. V usage is TRBV4-2 and J usage is TRBJ2-1; 8 bases agree with TRBD2. The germline gives CDR1 LGHNA, CDR2 YNFKEQ. This CDR3 region has 15 residues. V shed 5 bases, J shed 5 bases, and the junction held 8 bases outside the gene matches. Here the CDR3 reads CASSSGTSGNNEQFF. The CDR3 nucleotides are TGTGCCAGCAGCTCCGGGACTAGTGGTAACAATGAGCAGTTCTTC.

J is TRBJ2-7 and V is TRBV18, with 8 nucleotides matching TRBD2. Germline V gene lookup returns CDR1 KGHSH and CDR2 LQKENI. This CDR3 region has 21 residues. The junction had 23 bases not matched to a gene; V was cut back by 4 bases and J by 0 bases. The CDR3 protein is CASSLLGPLGGRQTNSYEQYF. CDR3 sequence (DNA): TGTGCCAGCTCACTCCTTGGACCGCTTGGCGGGAGGCAGACGAACTCCTACGAGCAGTACTTC.

The chain employs TRBV27 and TRBJ2-7; 8 nucleotides match TRBD1. The CDR3 runs to 16 residues. Losses at the gene ends were 0 bases for V and 0 bases for J; bases not matched to a gene: 4. Germline CDR1 MNHEY, CDR2 SMNVEV (reference sequence). The CDR3 coding sequence is TGTGCCAGCAGTTTATCAGGACAGGGTAGCTCCTACGAGCAGTACTTC. Its translation is CASSLSGQGSSYEQYF.

This rearrangement joins TRBV28 to TRBJ2-7, with a possible D match to TRBD1 (6 bases). CDR3 length: 15 residues. V lost 4 bases and J lost 0, with 13 bases in between. In germline, CDR1 is MDHEN, CDR2 SYDVKM. The CDR3 region is CASSSQGAGSYEQYF. The CDR3 region has the DNA TGTGCCAGCAGTTCACAGGGAGCCGGCTCCTACGAGCAGTACTTC.

V and J are TRBV4-2 and TRBJ2-1; D not resolved. V lost 1 base and J lost 3, with 13 bases in between. The CDR3 spans 16 residues. The germline gives CDR1 LGHNA, CDR2 YNFKEQ. The CDR3 here is CASSQVASRNYNEQFF. The CDR3 region has the DNA TGTGCCAGCAGCCAAGTGGCCTCTAGAAACTACAATGAGCAGTTCTTC.

This clone was counted between two and nine times. This rearrangement joins TRBV5-8 to TRBJ1-5; unclear D gene. V dropped 1 base and J dropped 0 bases, with 8 bases sitting between them. Per germline, CDR1 SGHTS and CDR2 YDEGEE. The CDR3 is made up of 15 amino acids. CDR3 nucleotides: TGTGCCAGCAGCTTGCGAGGATTTAGCAATCAGCCCCAGCATTTT. Translating it yields CASSLRGFSNQPQHF.

The genes are TRBV29-1 and TRBJ1-1; maybe TRBD1 (5 bases). Between the trimmed V and J ends, which lost 1 base and 7 bases, there was a span of 7 bases. CDR1 is SQVTM, CDR2 ANQGSEA, per germline. This CDR3 is built from 11 residues. The CDR3 DNA reads TGCAGCGTTGAAGGGACAATTGAAGCTTTCTTT. This codes for CSVEGTIEAFF.

A single count supports this clone. V is TRBV2 and J is TRBJ2-1, with 7 bases identical to TRBD2. This CDR3 contains 15 residues. Trimming at V came to 7 bases and at J to 7 bases, leaving 13 bases not matched to a gene. Germline loops: CDR1 SNHLY, CDR2 FYNNEI. This chain's CDR3 is CASKATEVGGNEQFF. CDR3 DNA sequence: TGTGCCAGCAAAGCGACCGAAGTGGGAGGGAATGAGCAGTTCTTC.

CDR3 nucleotide sequence: TGTGCCAGCAGCTTACTAGGGGAGGGCAATCAGCCCCAGCATTTT. It translates to CASSLLGEGNQPQHF. V usage is TRBV7-2 and J usage is TRBJ1-5; TRBD1 is a possible D gene (5 bases). Germline V lookup: CDR1 SGHTA, CDR2 FQGNSA. Trimming pared 2 bases from V and 2 bases from J, leaving 10 bases between. This CDR3 comprises 15 residues. The full variable domain, completed using reference TRBV7-2 and TRBJ1-5, is GAGVSQSPSNKVTEKGKDVELRCDPISGHTALYWYRQSLGQGLEFLIYFQGNSAPDKSGLPSDRFSAERTGGSVSTLTIQRTQQEDSAVYLCASSLLGEGNQPQHFGDGTRLSIL.

The genes are TRBV19 and TRBJ1-5; no definite D call. The CDR3 loop spans 12 amino acids. Germline CDR1 reads LNHDA; CDR2 reads SQIVND (reference sequence). V lost 5 bases and J 6 bases, leaving 8 bases between the germline ends. In DNA, the CDR3 is TGTGCCAGTAGTGGCGAGGGTCAGCCCCAGCATTTT. As protein: CASSGEGQPQHF.

The chain links TRBV29-1 to TRBJ2-1, with D unclear. The CDR3 sequence is 13 residues long. Between the trimmed V and J ends, which lost 4 bases and 5 bases, there was a span of 12 bases. Germline V gives CDR1 SQVTM, CDR2 ANQGSEA. The CDR3: CSVAGAPDNEQFF. In DNA, the CDR3 is TGCAGCGTTGCAGGTGCTCCTGACAATGAGCAGTTCTTC.

The V call is TRBV19, the J call TRBJ1-1; D perhaps matches TRBD1 (6 bases). Germline CDR1 is LNHDA and CDR2 is SQIVND (reference sequence). Trimming stripped 1 base from V and 0 bases from J, with 9 bases between. The CDR3 has 15 amino acids. The CDR3 DNA follows: TGTGCCAGTAGTATAGCCCCAGGGGTGAACACTGAAGCTTTCTTT. Its translation: CASSIAPGVNTEAFF.

This chain links TRBV28 with TRBJ2-5; 8 bases match TRBD1. This CDR3 contains 13 residues. The germline gives CDR1 MDHEN, CDR2 SYDVKM. The V segment lost 8 bases and the J segment 5 bases; nucleotides outside the gene matches: 7. The CDR3 loop is CASLDRVRETQYF. CDR3 nucleotides: TGTGCCAGCTTGGACAGGGTTAGGGAGACCCAGTACTTC.

This rearrangement joins TRBV6-5 to TRBJ2-7, with TRBD1 as a possible D gene (5 bases). This CDR3 contains 13 residues. V was clipped by 4 bases and J by 2 bases, with 9 bases between them. CDR1 and CDR2 (germline): MNHEY, SVGAGI. CDR3 in DNA: TGTGCCAGCAGTTCGACAGATACCTACGAGCAGTACTTC. Translating gives CASSSTDTYEQYF.

J is TRBJ2-1 and V is TRBV5-1; D remains unclear. The ends were cut back, 2 bases at V and 8 bases at J, with 5 bases in the middle. Per the germline V gene, CDR1 is SGHRS and CDR2 is YFSETQ. The CDR3 length is 11 residues. CDR3 bases: TGCGCCAGCAGCTTCCTGTATGAGCAGTTCTTC. It encodes CASSFLYEQFF.

With regard to this clone: Other DNA sequences within the sample encode an identical CDR3. The chain links TRBV5-1 to TRBJ2-5; weak D call: TRBD2 (5 bases). Trimming stripped 4 bases from V and 10 bases from J, with 23 bases between. This CDR3 is 15 amino acids long. Looked up from germline, CDR1 is SGHRS and CDR2 is YFSETQ. The CDR3 spells CASSLRGFCSSHQYF. CDR3 coding DNA: TGCGCCAGCAGCCTAAGAGGGTTTTGTTCCTCTCACCAGTACTTC.

V is TRBV11-2 and J is TRBJ2-2; 9 bases fit TRBD1. The CDR3 length is 16 residues. Trimming removed 1 base from V and 5 bases from J; junction bases left unmatched: 5. CDR1 and CDR2 from the germline V gene are SGHAT and FQNNGV. CDR3 protein: CASSLGDRVSTGELFF. In nucleotides, the CDR3 is TGTGCCAGCAGCTTAGGGGACAGGGTGTCGACCGGGGAGCTGTTTTTT. The whole variable domain, filled in from reference TRBV11-2 and TRBJ2-2, reads EAGVAQSPRYKIIEKRQSVAFWCNPISGHATLYWYQQILGQGPKLLIQFQNNGVVDDSQLPKDRFSAERLKGVDSTLKIQPAKLEDSAVYLCASSLGDRVSTGELFFGEGSRLTVL.

This rearrangement joins TRBV25-1 to TRBJ2-7; TRBD1 matches 7 bases. Trimming cost V 6 bases and J 5 bases; bases outside gene matches: 1. This CDR3 region has 11 residues. Looked up from germline, CDR1 is MGHDK and CDR2 is SYGVNS. Here the CDR3 reads CASRRGHEQYF. CDR3 in DNA: TGTGCCAGCAGGAGGGGGCACGAGCAGTACTTC.

The chain employs TRBV5-5 and TRBJ2-2; D is uncertain. The CDR3 is 16 amino acids. The ends were cut back, 3 bases at V and 6 bases at J, with 18 bases in the middle. CDR1 is SGHKS, CDR2 YYEKEE, per germline (reference sequence). Here the CDR3 reads CASSSPTRYRAGELFF. The CDR3 bases are TGTGCCAGCAGCTCCCCGACGCGGTACCGAGCCGGGGAGCTGTTTTTT.

This clone came up a few times. V usage is TRBV18 and J usage is TRBJ2-7; D is unresolved. The germline V gene has CDR1 KGHSH and CDR2 LQKENI. This CDR3 has 14 residues. Trimming cost V 3 bases and J 3 bases, with 12 bases left between them. In nucleotides, the CDR3 is TGTGCCAGCTCACCGCGCGACGGAGACTACGAGCAGTACTTC. Its translation: CASSPRDGDYEQYF.

CDR3 nucleotide sequence: TGTGCCAGCAGGGGACAGGTGCAGAACTATGGCTACACCTTC. Residues: CASRGQVQNYGYTF. The gene calls are TRBV6-1 and TRBJ1-2, with 8 bases aligning to TRBD1. This CDR3 has 14 residues. Germline CDR1 is MNHNS and CDR2 is SASEGT. Losses at the gene ends were 6 bases for V and 2 bases for J; bases not matched to a gene: 5.

This rearrangement joins TRBV11-2 to TRBJ2-5, with D possibly being TRBD2 (5 bases). The ends were cut back, 7 bases at V and 1 base at J, with 19 bases in the middle. The CDR3 length is 16 residues. Germline values: CDR1 SGHAT, CDR2 FQNNGV. CDR3 protein: CASTARVISGQETQYF. The CDR3 nucleotides are TGTGCCAGCACGGCTAGAGTAATAAGCGGCCAAGAGACCCAGTACTTC.